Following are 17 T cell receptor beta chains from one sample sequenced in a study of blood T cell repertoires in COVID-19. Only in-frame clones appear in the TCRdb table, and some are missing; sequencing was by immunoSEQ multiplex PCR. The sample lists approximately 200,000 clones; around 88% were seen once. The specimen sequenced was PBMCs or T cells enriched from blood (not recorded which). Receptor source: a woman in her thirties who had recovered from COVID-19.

The CDR3 DNA is TGTGCCAGCAGTCCCGACAGGGGGAACACCGGGGAGCTGTTTTTT. It encodes CASSPDRGNTGELFF. J is TRBJ2-2 and V is TRBV7-9; 8 bases match TRBD1. The CDR3 is made up of 15 amino acids. Germline values: CDR1 SEHNR, CDR2 FQNEAQ (reference sequence). J lost 1 base, V lost 6 bases, and 4 bases had no gene match.

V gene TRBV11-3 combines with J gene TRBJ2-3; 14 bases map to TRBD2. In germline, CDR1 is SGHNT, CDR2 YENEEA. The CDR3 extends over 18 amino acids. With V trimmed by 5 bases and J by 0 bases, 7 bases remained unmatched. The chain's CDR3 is CASSGRTSGRPSTDTQYF. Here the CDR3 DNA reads TGTGCCAGCAGCGGGCGGACTAGCGGGAGGCCTAGCACAGATACGCAGTATTTT. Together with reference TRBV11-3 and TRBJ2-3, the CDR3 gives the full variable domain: EAGVVQSPRYKIIEKKQPVAFWCNPISGHNTLYWYLQNLGQGPELLIRYENEEAVDDSQLPKDRFSAERLKGVDSTLKIQPAELGDSAVYLCASSGRTSGRPSTDTQYFGPGTRLTVL.

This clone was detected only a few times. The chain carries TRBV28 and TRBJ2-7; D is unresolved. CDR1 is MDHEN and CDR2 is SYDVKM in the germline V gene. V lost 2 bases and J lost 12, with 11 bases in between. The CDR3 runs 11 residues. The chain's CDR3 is CASSLMASTYF. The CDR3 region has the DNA TGTGCCAGCAGTTTAATGGCCTCCACGTACTTC. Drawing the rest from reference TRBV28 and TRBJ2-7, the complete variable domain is DVKVTQSSRYLVKRTGEKVFLECVQDMDHENMFWYRQDPGLGLRLIYFSYDVKMKEKGDIPEGYSVSREKKERFSLILESASTNQTSMYLCASSLMASTYFGPGTRLTVT.

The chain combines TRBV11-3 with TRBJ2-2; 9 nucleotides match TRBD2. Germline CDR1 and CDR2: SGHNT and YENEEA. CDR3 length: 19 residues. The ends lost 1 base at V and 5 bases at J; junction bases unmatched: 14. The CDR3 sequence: CASSLGPPEREVWTGELFF. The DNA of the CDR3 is TGTGCCAGCAGCTTAGGCCCCCCTGAGCGGGAGGTCTGGACCGGGGAGCTGTTTTTT.

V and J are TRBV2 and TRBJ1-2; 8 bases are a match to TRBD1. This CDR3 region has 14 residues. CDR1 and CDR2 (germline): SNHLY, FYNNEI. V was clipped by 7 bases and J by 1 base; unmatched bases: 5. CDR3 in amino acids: CASTRGLLNYGYTF. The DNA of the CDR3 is TGTGCCAGCACCAGGGGGCTCCTTAACTATGGCTACACCTTC.

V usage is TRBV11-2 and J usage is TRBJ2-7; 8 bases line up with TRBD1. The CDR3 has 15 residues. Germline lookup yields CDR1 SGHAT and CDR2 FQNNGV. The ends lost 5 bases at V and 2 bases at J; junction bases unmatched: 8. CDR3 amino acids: CASSPPGQAPYEQYF. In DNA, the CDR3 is TGTGCCAGCAGCCCCCCGGGACAGGCCCCCTACGAGCAGTACTTC. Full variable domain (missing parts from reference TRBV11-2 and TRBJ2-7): EAGVAQSPRYKIIEKRQSVAFWCNPISGHATLYWYQQILGQGPKLLIQFQNNGVVDDSQLPKDRFSAERLKGVDSTLKIQPAKLEDSAVYLCASSPPGQAPYEQYFGPGTRLTVT.

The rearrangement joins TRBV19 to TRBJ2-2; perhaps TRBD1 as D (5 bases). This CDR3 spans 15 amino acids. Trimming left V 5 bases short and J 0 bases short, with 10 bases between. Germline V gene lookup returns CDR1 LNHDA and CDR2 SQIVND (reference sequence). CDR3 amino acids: CASSSWGANTGELFF. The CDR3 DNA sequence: TGTGCCAGTAGTTCGTGGGGCGCGAACACCGGGGAGCTGTTTTTT.

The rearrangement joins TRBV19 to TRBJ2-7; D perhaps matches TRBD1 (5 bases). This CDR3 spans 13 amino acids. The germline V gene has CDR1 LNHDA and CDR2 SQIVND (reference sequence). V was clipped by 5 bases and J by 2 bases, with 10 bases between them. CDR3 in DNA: TGTGCCAGTAGTCTGGACAAAACCTACGAGCAGTACTTC. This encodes CASSLDKTYEQYF.

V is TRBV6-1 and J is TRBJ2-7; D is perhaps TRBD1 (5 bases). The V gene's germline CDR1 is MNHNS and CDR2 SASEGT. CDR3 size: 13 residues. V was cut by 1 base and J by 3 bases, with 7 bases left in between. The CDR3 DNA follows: TGTGCCAGCAGTGAAGGGGGCCTCTACGAGCAGTACTTC. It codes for CASSEGGLYEQYF.

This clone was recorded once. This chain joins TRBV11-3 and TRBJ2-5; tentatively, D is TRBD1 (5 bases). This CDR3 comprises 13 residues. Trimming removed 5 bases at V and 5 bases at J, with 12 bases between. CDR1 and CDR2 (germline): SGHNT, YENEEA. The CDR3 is CASSGKGRETQYF. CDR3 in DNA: TGTGCCAGCAGCGGGAAGGGGCGGGAGACCCAGTACTTC.

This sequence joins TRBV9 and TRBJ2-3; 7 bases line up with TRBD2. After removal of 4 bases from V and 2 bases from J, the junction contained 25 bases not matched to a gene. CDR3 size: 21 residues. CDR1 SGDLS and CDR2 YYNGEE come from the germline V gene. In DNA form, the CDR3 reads TGTGCCAGCAGCTCCAGCCGTCTTGCTTGGAGTGGGGGAGGGTCCACAGATACGCAGTATTTT. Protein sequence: CASSSSRLAWSGGGSTDTQYF.

The CDR3 DNA follows: TGTGCCATCCTGCAGGAGGCAGGAAAAAACACAGATACGCAGTATTTT. Protein product: CAILQEAGKNTDTQYF. The chain carries TRBV10-3 and TRBJ2-3; perhaps TRBD2 as D (5 bases). Trimming removed 8 bases from V and 2 bases from J, with 20 bases in between. The CDR3 loop spans 16 amino acids. Germline V gene data show CDR1 as ENHRY and CDR2 as SYGVKD.

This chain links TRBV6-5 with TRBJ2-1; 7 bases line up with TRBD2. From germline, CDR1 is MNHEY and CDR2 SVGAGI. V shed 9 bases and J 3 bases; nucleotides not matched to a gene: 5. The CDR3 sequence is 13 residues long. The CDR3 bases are TGTGCCAGTGCGGGAGAAGACTACAATGAGCAGTTCTTC. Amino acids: CASAGEDYNEQFF.

CDR3 protein: CASSSIGLAENNEQFF. The DNA for the CDR3 is TGTGCCAGCAGTTCTATCGGACTAGCGGAAAACAATGAGCAGTTCTTC. This chain uses TRBV6-2 or TRBV6-3 with TRBJ2-1; 10 nucleotides match TRBD2. With 4 bases clipped from V and 5 bases from J, the junction kept 8 bases outside the gene matches. In germline, CDR1 is MNHEY, CDR2 SVGEGT. The CDR3 consists of 16 residues.

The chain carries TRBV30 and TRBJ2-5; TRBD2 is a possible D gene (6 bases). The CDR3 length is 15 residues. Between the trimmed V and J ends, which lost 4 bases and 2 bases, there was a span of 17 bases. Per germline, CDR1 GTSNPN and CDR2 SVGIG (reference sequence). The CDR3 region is CAWIPPGVGQETQYF. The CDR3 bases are TGTGCCTGGATTCCCCCGGGAGTAGGGCAAGAGACCCAGTACTTC.

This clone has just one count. For the CDR3, the DNA is TGTGCCAGCAGTCCACAGGGTGGGGATGAAGCTTTCTTT. Amino acid sequence: CASSPQGGDEAFF. V and J are TRBV28 and TRBJ1-1, with D perhaps matching TRBD1 (6 bases). The CDR3 runs 13 residues. V shed 5 bases and J shed 7 bases, with 14 bases lying between them. Germline V gives CDR1 MDHEN, CDR2 SYDVKM.

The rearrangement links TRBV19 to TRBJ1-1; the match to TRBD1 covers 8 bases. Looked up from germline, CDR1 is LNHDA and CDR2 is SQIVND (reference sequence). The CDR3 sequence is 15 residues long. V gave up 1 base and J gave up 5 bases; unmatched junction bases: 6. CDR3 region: CASSIGQGILTEAFF. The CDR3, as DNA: TGTGCCAGTAGTATAGGACAGGGGATCTTAACTGAAGCTTTCTTT.